This TCR beta chain is from a study of breast tumors, draining lymph nodes, adjacent tissues. Ten or more counts support this clonotype. The target antigen is unknown. Breast cancer patients provided tissue from their axillary draining lymph nodes. The V and J ends lost 7 bases and 6 bases, in that order; junction bases with no gene match: 9. The CDR3 totals 14 residues. CDR1 and CDR2 from the germline V gene are ENHRY and SYGVKD. Notes on the study in general: Compared with basal-like, luminal-like tumors shared significantly more repertoire with nontumor tissue. The lymph node origin of tumor T cells was framed as consistent with a hypothesis, not demonstrated. Findings are consistent with lymph node origin and intratumoral expansion of most tumor T cells. Tumors had less TCR diversity than lymph nodes, more than nontumor tissue.

TCRdb re-derived calls from the multiplex PCR reads in MiXCR, one entry per CDR3 protein. The repertoire consists of under 85,000 distinct CDR3 sequences, with roughly 19% occurring once and the leading ten covering about 2.2%. The V call is TRBV10-3, the J call TRBJ2-3; 8 nucleotides agree with TRBD2. Material: axillary lymph node tissue. This sequence originates from a female donor with breast cancer. Some clones in this sample may be carry-over from other donors' samples. The CDR3 region has the DNA TGTGCCATCAACGGAGCGGGAGCGGAGGATACGCAGTATTTT. It is translated as CAINGAGAEDTQYF.